This TCR beta chain was sequenced during a study of blood T cells in healthy people across ages. Points on this clonotype: Antigen specificity is unknown.

The junction had 11 bases not matched to a gene; V was cut back by 5 bases and J by 6 bases. The length of the CDR3 is 15 residues. CDR1 and CDR2 from the germline V gene are SGHVS and FNYEAQ. Overall study results and limits: The CMV status of each donor remained undetermined, and this could have confounded shifts in expanded clonotypes.

Alongside a J-beta primer mix, a sample-barcoded 5' primer served in a second PCR lasting roughly 7 to 12 cycles. A single record per CDR3 protein comes from TCRdb applying MiXCR to the 5' RACE reads. The sample comprises about 930,000 distinct CDR3 sequences, almost 30% of which are singletons, and roughly 10% rests with the top ten. Another study also made use of these data, one on T cells of mothers and their children.

The TCR originated in a woman aged 40 to 50 in good health. V usage is TRBV7-6 and J usage is TRBJ1-1; 8 bases are shared with TRBD1. Sequenced: blood. This chain's CDR3 is CASSLSETGVSEAFF. DNA for the CDR3: TGTGCCAGCAGCCTTTCCGAGACAGGGGTCTCTGAAGCTTTCTTT.